The 17 T cell receptor beta chains reported below all come from one sample, sequenced in a study of T cell responses to AZD1222 COVID-19 vaccine. This table comes from immunoSEQ multiplex PCR, and its TCRdb copy is limited to in-frame clones, with some not included. Of over 100,000 clones listed, around 87% are singletons. The starting material was peripheral blood, obtained 28 days after the second AZD1222 dose. Receptor source: an adult who received the AZD1222 COVID-19 vaccine.

The V and J genes are TRBV29-1 and TRBJ1-2; D gene ambiguous. Germline-derived CDR1 and CDR2 are SQVTM and ANQGSEA. V was pared by 2 bases and J by 8 bases, with 12 bases between. The CDR3 is made up of 12 amino acids. The DNA of the CDR3 is TGCAGCGTTGAAAGAGGGCTACGGGGCTACACCTTC. Its protein product is CSVERGLRGYTF.

The rearrangement links TRBV7-2 to TRBJ1-3; D perhaps matches TRBD1 (5 bases). Germline CDR1 is SGHTA and CDR2 is FQGNSA. Trimming removed 5 bases from V and 0 bases from J, with 14 bases in between. This CDR3 spans 16 amino acids. The CDR3 loop is CASSHGTVSSGNTIYF. For the CDR3, the DNA is TGTGCCAGCAGCCACGGGACTGTATCCTCTGGAAACACCATATATTTT.

This sequence joins TRBV10-3 and TRBJ1-2; unclear D gene. This CDR3 has 17 amino acids. Per germline, CDR1 ENHRY and CDR2 SYGVKD. The V and J ends lost 0 bases and 7 bases respectively, with 21 bases between them. This CDR3 is CAISESNVKSFGGGYTF. The DNA of the CDR3 is TGTGCCATCAGTGAGTCGAACGTCAAATCGTTTGGTGGTGGCTACACCTTC.

The chain couples TRBV7-2 to TRBJ2-1, with D maybe TRBD2 (6 bases). The V gene lost 5 bases and the J gene lost 0 bases, with 14 bases spanning the gap. In germline, CDR1 is SGHTA, CDR2 FQGNSA. The CDR3 length is 16 residues. CDR3 in amino acids: CASSPQGGNSYNEQFF. The CDR3 DNA is TGTGCCAGCAGCCCGCAAGGCGGGAACTCCTACAATGAGCAGTTCTTC.

The chain has TRBV27 and TRBJ1-2; 8 bases match TRBD1. This CDR3 spans 15 amino acids. The ends lost 7 bases at V and 8 bases at J; junction bases unmatched: 15. Germline V gene sequence: CDR1 MNHEY, CDR2 SMNVEV (reference sequence). CDR3 coding DNA: TGTGCCAGCAAGTTCGGGTCTGGCAGGGGGCTAGGCTACACCTTC. Amino acid sequence: CASKFGSGRGLGYTF.

This rearrangement joins TRBV28 to TRBJ1-1; D is undetermined. Germline CDR1 is MDHEN and CDR2 is SYDVKM. V lost 6 bases and J 0 bases, leaving 5 bases between the germline ends. The CDR3 loop spans 12 amino acids. The CDR3 DNA reads as TGTGCCAGCAGCCGTATGAACACTGAAGCTTTCTTT. It specifies CASSRMNTEAFF.

The rearrangement joins TRBV28 to TRBJ1-2; perhaps TRBD1 as D (5 bases). Germline CDR1 reads MDHEN; CDR2 reads SYDVKM. The CDR3 is 12 residues long. Trimming removed 8 bases at V and 8 bases at J, with 15 bases between. The CDR3 spells CASQRGSGGYTF. DNA for the CDR3: TGTGCCAGCCAGAGGGGCTCGGGCGGCTACACCTTC.

There are a few counts of this clone. The chain is built from TRBV30 and TRBJ1-2, with unresolved D. Looked up from germline, CDR1 is GTSNPN and CDR2 is SVGIG (reference sequence). The CDR3 contains 13 residues. V lost 0 bases to trimming and J lost 2 bases, with 7 bases between them. For the CDR3, the DNA is TGTGCCTGGAGTGTACCCCCGAACTATGGCTACACCTTC. It encodes CAWSVPPNYGYTF.

This clone came up once. V is TRBV5-6 and J is TRBJ2-7; weak D call: TRBD1 (6 bases). CDR3 length: 16 amino acids. The germline CDR1 and CDR2 sequences are SGHDT and YYEEEE. V was pared by 2 bases and J by 4 bases, with 19 bases between. CDR3 sequence reads: CASSFLGARPQYEQYF. The CDR3 DNA reads TGTGCCAGCAGCTTCCTGGGGGCCAGGCCCCAATACGAGCAGTACTTC.

The chain uses TRBV28 and TRBJ1-2; TRBD1 is a possible D gene (5 bases). The CDR3 totals 13 residues. With 7 bases removed from V and 9 bases from J, the gap between germline ends came to 18 bases. Germline V gives CDR1 MDHEN, CDR2 SYDVKM. The CDR3 DNA follows: TGTGCCAGCACCCTTGGGACCCCCTCACGCTACACCTTC. Protein sequence: CASTLGTPSRYTF.

This chain uses TRBV4-3 with TRBJ2-3; TRBD2 matches 7 bases. V trimming: 4 bases; J trimming: 2 bases; junction bases outside the gene matches: 6. Germline loops: CDR1 LGHNA, CDR2 YSLEER. The CDR3 contains 15 residues. The CDR3 nucleotides read TGCGCCAGCAGCCTTAACGCGGGGGACACAGATACGCAGTATTTT. Its protein is CASSLNAGDTDTQYF.

This chain uses TRBV5-4 with TRBJ2-7, with 8 bases fitting TRBD2. Germline V gene data show CDR1 as SGHNT and CDR2 as YYREEE (reference sequence). There are 15 residues in the CDR3. V lost 2 bases and J lost 6; bases outside the gene matches: 10. CDR3 residues: CASSFPGAGGVEQYF. For the CDR3, the DNA is TGTGCCAGCAGCTTTCCCGGGGCGGGGGGCGTCGAGCAGTACTTC.

This chain links TRBV7-9 with TRBJ1-1; D remains ambiguous. The ends were cut back, 5 bases at V and 4 bases at J, with 11 bases in the middle. Germline values: CDR1 SEHNR, CDR2 FQNEAQ (reference sequence). The CDR3 covers 13 residues. For the CDR3, the DNA is TGTGCCAGCAGCAAAGCTTATAGCACTGAAGCTTTCTTT. Amino acids: CASSKAYSTEAFF. Looking up the rest from reference TRBV7-9 and TRBJ1-1 gives the full variable domain: DTGVSQNPRHKITKRGQNVTFRCDPISEHNRLYWYRQTLGQGPEFLTYFQNEAQLEKSRLLSDRFSAERPKGSFSTLEIQRTEQGDSAMYLCASSKAYSTEAFFGQGTRLTVV.

The V and J genes are TRBV19 and TRBJ2-2; 9 bases agree with TRBD1. The CDR3 runs 14 residues. CDR1 is LNHDA and CDR2 is SQIVND in the germline V gene (reference sequence). The J segment lost 7 bases and the V segment lost 7 bases, leaving 7 bases of the junction unmatched. CDR3 nucleotide sequence: TGTGCCAGTACCGGGACAGGGTGGTTCGGGGAGCTGTTTTTT. It specifies CASTGTGWFGELFF.

The V and J genes are TRBV9 and TRBJ2-5; a weak D match, TRBD1 (6 bases). The V gene lost 0 bases and the J gene lost 5 bases, with 11 bases spanning the gap. The CDR3 loop spans 14 amino acids. In germline, CDR1 is SGDLS, CDR2 YYNGEE. The chain's CDR3 is CASSVGGGLETQYF. CDR3 nucleotide sequence: TGTGCCAGCAGCGTAGGTGGGGGCTTGGAGACCCAGTACTTC.

The chain joins TRBV20-1 to TRBJ2-1; 15 bases line up with TRBD2. Trimming took 3 bases from V and 0 from J; bases not matched to a gene: 18. The V gene's germline CDR1 is DFQATT and CDR2 SNEGSKA (reference sequence). CDR3 length: 22 amino acids. The CDR3, as DNA: TGCAGTGCTAGTAGTTTCCCCATGGGACTAGCGGGGGGCCTTAGCTCCTACAATGAGCAGTTCTTC. As protein: CSASSFPMGLAGGLSSYNEQFF.

The gene calls are TRBV5-1 and TRBJ1-1; D call uncertain. The CDR3 has 13 amino acids. Trimming cost V 5 bases and J 1 base, with 9 bases left between them. Germline V CDR1 and CDR2: SGHRS, YFSETQ. As DNA, the CDR3 is TGCGCCAGCAGGGTAGTGGGGAACACTGAAGCTTTCTTT. Encoded protein: CASRVVGNTEAFF.